This T cell receptor (beta chain) originates from a study of shared clonotypes between healthy human individuals. This table comes from immunoSEQ multiplex PCR, and its TCRdb copy is limited to in-frame clones, with some not included. The table lists 1,400,000 or so clones, 98% of them singletons. J lost 0 bases, V lost 3 bases, and 11 bases had no gene match. In germline, CDR1 is SGHNT, CDR2 YYREEE (reference sequence). There are 17 residues in the CDR3. The source material was naive CD4+ T cells sorted from blood. Subset described: CD45RA+ positively selected. The rearrangement joins TRBV5-4 to TRBJ1-1; 7 positions agree with TRBD1. The TCR sequence derives from a man aged 25-45 years in good health. The CDR3, as DNA: TGTGCCAGCAGCTACCCTGACAGGGACGGATTGAACACTGAAGCTTTCTTT. Its protein product is CASSYPDRDGLNTEAFF.